This entry describes one TCR beta chain. Its antigen remains unidentified. The CDR3 carries no conserved terminal phenylalanine or tryptophan, so it likely arises from a read error. The source of the sample is a study of tumor-infiltrating lymphocytes in primary liver carcinoma. Findings and caveats of the study: Tumor-adjacent and tumor-blood pairs overlapped less than tumor region pairs did.

Co-extraction of RNA and DNA was performed on roughly 20-34 mg of unsorted bulk tissue. HBV chronically infected the treatment-naive patients. From germline, CDR1 is SQVTM and CDR2 ANQGSEA. Trimming stripped 3 bases from V and 11 bases from J, with 23 bases between. The CDR3 length is 15 residues. TCR beta cDNA was prepared out of around 460 ng total RNA by means of a constant-region primer. Three-round nested multiplex PCR performed with slightly modified ARM-PCR produced the TCR beta libraries. Amplification in the first two PCR rounds was performed using TRBV1-TRBV30 forward primers and a C-beta reverse primer for about 10 cycles each. TCRdb re-called the multiplex PCR reads with MiXCR, one entry per CDR3 protein. Here the sample spans some 100,000 distinct CDR3 sequences, around 66% being singletons.

Sequencing was performed on liver tumor tissue from sampling region 2. Subset specified: tumor region T2, inferior pole. The clonotype comes from a woman aged 60 to 75 with primary liver carcinoma and hepatitis B virus infection. The chain uses TRBV29-1 and TRBJ2-1; TRBD2 is a possible D gene (6 bases). DNA of the CDR3: TGCAGCGTTGACACCGGTTTCGGGAGTGTCGGTCAGCAGTTCTCC. Translating gives CSVDTGFGSVGQQFS.